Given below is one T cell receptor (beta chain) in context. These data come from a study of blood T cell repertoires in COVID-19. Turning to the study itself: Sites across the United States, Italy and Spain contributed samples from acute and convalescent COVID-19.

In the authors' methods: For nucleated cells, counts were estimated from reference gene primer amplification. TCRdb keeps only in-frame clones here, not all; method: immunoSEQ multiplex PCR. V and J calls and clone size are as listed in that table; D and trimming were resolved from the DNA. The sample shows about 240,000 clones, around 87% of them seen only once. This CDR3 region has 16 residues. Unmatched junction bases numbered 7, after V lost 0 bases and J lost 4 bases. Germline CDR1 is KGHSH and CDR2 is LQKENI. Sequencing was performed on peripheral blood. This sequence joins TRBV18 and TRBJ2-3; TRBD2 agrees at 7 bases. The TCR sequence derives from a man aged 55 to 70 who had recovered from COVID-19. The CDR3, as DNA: TGTGCCAGCTCACCACCCTCGGGGGGTCATTCAGATACGCAGTATTTT. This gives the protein CASSPPSGGHSDTQYF.